The rows below give T cell receptor beta chains drawn from one sample of a study of OX40 agonist ivuxolimab in advanced cancers. Using immunoSEQ multiplex PCR, the repertoire was profiled, and TCRdb retains in-frame clones only, with some absent. The table has 35,000 to 45,000 clones, around 83% seen once. This material consisted of CD4+ or CD8+ T cells sorted from blood, taken in a trial of the OX40 agonist ivuxolimab. Receptor source: an adult with an advanced solid tumor such as melanoma, head and neck, liver or kidney cancer. Both conserved end residues are part of each CDR3. A D gene is named only where the DNA matches it firmly. Clone sizes are given selectively: once, few, many, or a class where the clone is expanded.

v_call	clone_size	j_call	d_call	cdr3_aa	cdr3_nt
TRBV6-1	NA	TRBJ1-1	NA	CASSSAGEAFF	TGTGCCAGCAGTTCCGCAGGTGAAGCTTTCTTT
TRBV18	once	TRBJ2-1	TRBD2	CASSPRVGASGVNEQFF	TGTGCCAGCTCACCACGAGTTGGGGCTAGCGGGGTCAATGAGCAGTTCTTC
TRBV25-1	NA	TRBJ2-5	TRBD2	CASNWGGETQYF	TGTGCCAGCAACTGGGGGGGGGAGACCCAGTACTTC
TRBV28	NA	TRBJ2-5	TRBD2	CASRGRGETQYF	TGTGCCAGCAGAGGGAGGGGAGAGACCCAGTACTTC
TRBV5-6	NA	TRBJ2-3	NA	CASSLVQFSTDTQYF	TGTGCCAGCAGCTTGGTACAATTCAGCACAGATACGCAGTATTTT
TRBV5-1	NA	TRBJ2-2	NA	CASGPTRDTGELFF	TGCGCCAGCGGCCCAACCAGGGACACCGGGGAGCTGTTTTTT
TRBV5-6	NA	TRBJ2-2	NA	CASSGEDGELFF	TGTGCCAGCAGCGGGGAGGACGGGGAGCTGTTTTTT
TRBV5-4	NA	TRBJ2-1	TRBD2	CASSLWDYELNEQFF	TGTGCCAGCAGCTTATGGGACTATGAACTCAATGAGCAGTTCTTC
TRBV27	medium-sized	TRBJ1-2	NA	CASSLGQLNYGYTF	TGTGCCAGCAGTTTAGGACAGCTAAACTATGGCTACACCTTC
TRBV10-3	once	TRBJ2-3	TRBD2	CATTLSAGDNSHTDTQYF	TGTGCCACCACGCTTTCAGCGGGAGACAATTCCCACACAGATACGCAGTATTTT
TRBV6-6	NA	TRBJ2-2	TRBD1	CASSYSGTGTGELFF	TGTGCCAGCAGTTACTCGGGGACAGGCACCGGGGAGCTGTTTTTT
TRBV2	NA	TRBJ2-1	TRBD2	CASSDRGLASNEQFF	TGTGCCAGCAGTGATAGGGGACTAGCGAGCAATGAGCAGTTCTTC
TRBV7-6	NA	TRBJ2-5	NA	CASSLNRVEETQYF	TGTGCCAGCAGCTTAAACAGGGTCGAAGAGACCCAGTACTTC
TRBV5-8	NA	TRBJ2-5	TRBD1	CASSLEETGGEETQYF	TGTGCCAGCAGCTTGGAAGAAACAGGGGGAGAGGAGACCCAGTACTTC
TRBV7-6	NA	TRBJ2-2	NA	CASSLVPTGELFF	TGTGCCAGCAGCTTAGTTCCCACCGGGGAGCTGTTTTTT
TRBV7-9	NA	TRBJ2-1	NA	CASSLEGGDSTFF	TGTGCCAGCAGCTTAGAAGGGGGGGACTCAACCTTCTTC
TRBV2	NA	TRBJ2-7	TRBD1	CARGRDSTYEQYF	TGTGCCAGAGGACGGGACAGCACCTACGAGCAGTACTTC
TRBV2	NA	TRBJ2-5	NA	CAIREESQETQYF	TGTGCCATCCGTGAGGAGAGCCAAGAGACCCAGTACTTC
TRBV9	NA	TRBJ1-6	TRBD1	CASSLGQGPRDNSPLHF	TGTGCCAGCAGCTTGGGACAGGGACCTCGGGATAATTCACCCCTCCACTTT
TRBV6-5	NA	TRBJ2-2	NA	CASDGGAGELFF	TGTGCCAGCGATGGAGGGGCCGGGGAGCTGTTTTTT
TRBV7-9	NA	TRBJ1-5	NA	CASSRSNQPQHF	TGTGCCAGCAGCCGGTCCAATCAGCCCCAGCATTTT
TRBV27	NA	TRBJ1-5	NA	CASSFEGNQPQHF	TGTGCCAGCAGTTTTGAGGGGAATCAGCCCCAGCATTTT
TRBV7-9	NA	TRBJ2-7	TRBD2	CASSLVSGGASYEQYF	TGTGCCAGCAGCTTAGTTAGCGGGGGGGCCTCCTACGAGCAGTACTTC
TRBV28	NA	TRBJ1-2	NA	CASSLGLTYGYTF	TGTGCCAGCAGTTTAGGGCTTACTTATGGCTACACCTTC
TRBV10-3	NA	TRBJ1-2	TRBD1	CAGQGPRGYTF	TGTGCCGGACAGGGCCCGAGGGGCTACACCTTC
TRBV27	NA	TRBJ1-2	NA	CASSLGRVGGYTF	TGTGCCAGCAGTTTAGGCAGGGTCGGCGGCTACACCTTC
TRBV7-9	NA	TRBJ2-7	TRBD1	CASSLAGQGSYEQYF	TGTGCCAGCAGCTTAGCGGGACAGGGCTCCTACGAGCAGTACTTC
TRBV6-1	NA	TRBJ1-4	NA	CATSSSEKLFF	TGTGCCACCTCCTCTAGCGAAAAACTGTTTTTT
TRBV7-8	NA	TRBJ1-5	NA	CASSPRGGLGNQPQHF	TGTGCCAGCAGCCCTAGAGGGGGGCTAGGCAATCAGCCCCAGCATTTT
TRBV4-3	NA	TRBJ2-5	TRBD1	CASSQDRGQGWGETQYF	TGCGCCAGCAGCCAGGACCGAGGACAGGGTTGGGGGGAGACCCAGTACTTC
TRBV7-9	NA	TRBJ2-1	NA	CASRSDWKQYNEQFF	TGTGCCAGCAGGTCGGACTGGAAACAATACAATGAGCAGTTCTTC
TRBV27	NA	TRBJ2-1	TRBD2	CASSTSGGPRQYNEQFF	TGTGCCAGCAGTACTAGCGGGGGGCCTCGCCAATACAATGAGCAGTTCTTC
TRBV27	NA	TRBJ2-3	TRBD2	CASSLLRLAGEADTQYF	TGTGCCAGCAGTTTATTGAGACTAGCGGGGGAGGCAGATACGCAGTATTTT
TRBV4-2	NA	TRBJ1-1	TRBD1	CASSPGGGKAFF	TGTGCCAGCAGCCCAGGGGGAGGGAAAGCTTTCTTT
TRBV7-5	NA	TRBJ1-1	NA	CARSLGPPGNMNTEAFF	TGTGCCAGAAGCTTAGGGCCTCCGGGAAACATGAACACTGAAGCTTTCTTT
TRBV14	NA	TRBJ2-1	TRBD2	CASSHLWGLAETYNEQFF	TGTGCCAGCAGCCATTTATGGGGACTAGCTGAGACCTACAATGAGCAGTTCTTC
TRBV28	NA	TRBJ2-5	TRBD1	CASRWRTGSFQETQYF	TGTGCCAGCAGATGGAGGACAGGGAGCTTCCAAGAGACCCAGTACTTC
TRBV4-1	NA	TRBJ1-4	NA	CASSPGHLTTNEKLFF	TGCGCCAGCAGCCCCGGACACCTAACAACTAATGAAAAACTGTTTTTT
TRBV6-5	once	TRBJ1-1	TRBD1	CASSTGVPEAFF	TGTGCCAGCAGCACAGGGGTTCCTGAAGCTTTCTTT
TRBV19	medium-sized	TRBJ1-2	NA	CASSAGANYGYTF	TGTGCCAGTAGTGCAGGGGCCAACTATGGCTACACCTTC
TRBV5-4	NA	TRBJ2-3	TRBD1	CASSFEGARTDTQYF	TGTGCCAGCAGCTTTGAGGGGGCGCGTACAGATACGCAGTATTTT
TRBV6-1	NA	TRBJ1-2	NA	CASSEVFLGRTNYGYTF	TGTGCCAGCAGTGAAGTCTTTCTTGGCCGAACAAACTATGGCTACACCTTC
TRBV7-9	NA	TRBJ1-3	NA	CASSLVGVANTIYF	TGTGCCAGCAGCTTAGTAGGGGTGGCGAACACCATATATTTT
TRBV4-3	NA	TRBJ1-6	NA	CASSPDREYSPLHF	TGCGCCAGCAGCCCGGACAGAGAATATTCACCCCTCCACTTT
TRBV6-6	NA	TRBJ2-7	TRBD2	CASSLAGETYEQYF	TGTGCCAGCAGTTTAGCGGGGGAGACCTACGAGCAGTACTTC
TRBV7-3	few	TRBJ1-2	TRBD1	CASSPTGRDGYTF	TGTGCCAGCAGCCCGACAGGGAGGGATGGCTACACCTTC
TRBV27	NA	TRBJ1-1	TRBD1	CASSLFDRGHTEAFF	TGTGCCAGCAGTTTGTTCGACAGGGGGCACACTGAAGCTTTCTTT
TRBV6-5	NA	TRBJ1-4	TRBD1	CASSYFMGQDNEKLFF	TGTGCCAGCAGTTACTTCATGGGACAGGATAATGAAAAACTGTTTTTT
TRBV4-3	NA	TRBJ1-1	NA	CASSQDQGGTEAFF	TGCGCCAGCAGCCAAGACCAGGGTGGGACTGAAGCTTTCTTT
TRBV28	NA	TRBJ1-1	TRBD1	CASRRLTGTEAFF	TGTGCCAGCAGGCGACTGACAGGGACTGAAGCTTTCTTT
TRBV27	NA	TRBJ1-5	NA	CASSLLGIGPQHF	TGTGCCAGCAGTTTGCTGGGAATAGGGCCCCAGCATTTT
TRBV27	NA	TRBJ1-6	TRBD1	CASSWTGAYSPLHF	TGTGCCAGCAGTTGGACAGGGGCATATTCACCCCTCCACTTT